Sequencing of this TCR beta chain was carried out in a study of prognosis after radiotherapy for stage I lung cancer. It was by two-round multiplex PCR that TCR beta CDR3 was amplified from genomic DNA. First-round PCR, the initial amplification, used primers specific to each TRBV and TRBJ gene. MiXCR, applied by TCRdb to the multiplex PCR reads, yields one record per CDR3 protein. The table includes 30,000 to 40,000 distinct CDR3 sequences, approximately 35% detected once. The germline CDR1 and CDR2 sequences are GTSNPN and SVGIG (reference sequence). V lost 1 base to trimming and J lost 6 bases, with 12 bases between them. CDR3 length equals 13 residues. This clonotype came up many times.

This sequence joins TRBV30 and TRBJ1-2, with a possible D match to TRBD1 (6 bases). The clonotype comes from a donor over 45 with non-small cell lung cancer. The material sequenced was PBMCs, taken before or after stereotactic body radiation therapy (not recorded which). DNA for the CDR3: TGTGCCTGGAGTGCGCAGGGGTACGATGGCTACACCTTC. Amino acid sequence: CAWSAQGYDGYTF.